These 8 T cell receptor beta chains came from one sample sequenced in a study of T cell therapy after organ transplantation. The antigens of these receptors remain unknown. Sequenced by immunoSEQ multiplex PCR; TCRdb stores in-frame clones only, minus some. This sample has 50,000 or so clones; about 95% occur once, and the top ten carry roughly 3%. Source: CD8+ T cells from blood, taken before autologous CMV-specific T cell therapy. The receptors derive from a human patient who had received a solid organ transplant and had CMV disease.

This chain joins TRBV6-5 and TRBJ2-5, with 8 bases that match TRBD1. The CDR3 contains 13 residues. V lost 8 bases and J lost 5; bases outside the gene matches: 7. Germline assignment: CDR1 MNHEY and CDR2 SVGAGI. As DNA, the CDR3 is TGTGCCAGCTGGGCAGGGGGCCTTGAGACCCAGTACTTC. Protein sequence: CASWAGGLETQYF.

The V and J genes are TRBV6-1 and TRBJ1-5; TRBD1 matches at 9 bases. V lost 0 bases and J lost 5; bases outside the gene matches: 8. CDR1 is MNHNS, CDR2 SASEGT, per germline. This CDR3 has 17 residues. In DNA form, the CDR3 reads TGTGCCAGCAGTGAAGCGTACTTTACAGGGGGCGATCAGCCCCAGCATTTT. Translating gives CASSEAYFTGGDQPQHF.

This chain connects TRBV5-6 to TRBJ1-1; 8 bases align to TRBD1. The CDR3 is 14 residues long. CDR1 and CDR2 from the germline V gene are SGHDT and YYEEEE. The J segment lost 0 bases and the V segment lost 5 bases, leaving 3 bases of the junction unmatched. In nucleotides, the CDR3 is TGTGCCAGCAGGGACAGGGAGATGAACACTGAAGCTTTCTTT. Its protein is CASRDREMNTEAFF.

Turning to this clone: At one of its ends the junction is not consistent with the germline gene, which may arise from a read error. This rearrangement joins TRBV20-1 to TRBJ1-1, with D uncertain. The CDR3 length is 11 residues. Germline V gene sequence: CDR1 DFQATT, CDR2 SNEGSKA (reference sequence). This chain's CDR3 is CGARILPEAFF. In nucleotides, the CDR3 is TGCGGTGCTAGAATACTCCCTGAAGCTTTCTTT.

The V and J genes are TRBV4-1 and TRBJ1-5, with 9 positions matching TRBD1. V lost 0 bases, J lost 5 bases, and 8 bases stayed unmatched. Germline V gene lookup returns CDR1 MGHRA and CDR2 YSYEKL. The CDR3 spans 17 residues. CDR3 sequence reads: CASSQEGRTGVHQPQHF. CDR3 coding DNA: TGCGCCAGCAGCCAAGAAGGCCGGACAGGGGTTCATCAGCCCCAGCATTTT.

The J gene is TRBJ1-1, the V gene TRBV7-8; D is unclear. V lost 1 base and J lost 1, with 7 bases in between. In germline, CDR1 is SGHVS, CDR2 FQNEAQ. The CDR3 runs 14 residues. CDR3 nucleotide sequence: TGTGCCAGCAGCTTAGTGGAGGGGAACACTGAAGCTTTCTTT. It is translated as CASSLVEGNTEAFF.

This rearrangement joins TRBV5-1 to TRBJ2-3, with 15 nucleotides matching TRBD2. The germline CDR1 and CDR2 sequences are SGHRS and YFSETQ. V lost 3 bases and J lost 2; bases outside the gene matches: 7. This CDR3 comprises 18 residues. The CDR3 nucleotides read TGCGCCAGCAGCTCCGGGACTAGCGGGGGGAGGAACACAGATACGCAGTATTTT. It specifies CASSSGTSGGRNTDTQYF.

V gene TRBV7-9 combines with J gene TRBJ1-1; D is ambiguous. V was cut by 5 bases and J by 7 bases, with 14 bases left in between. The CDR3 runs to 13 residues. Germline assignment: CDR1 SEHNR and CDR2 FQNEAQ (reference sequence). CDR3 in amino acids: CASSQDSSYEAFF. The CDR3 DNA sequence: TGTGCCAGCAGCCAAGACTCGAGCTATGAAGCTTTCTTT.